The 23 T cell receptor beta chains in this list originate from one sample, sequenced in a study of T cells in Graves' hyperthyroidism and ophthalmopathy. Amplification of TCR beta CDR3 regions used RNA as the template. The TCR CDR3 first-round RT-PCR relied on the HTBI primer set. MiXCR was run by TCRdb on the multiplex PCR reads, yielding one entry per CDR3 protein. The repertoire holds over 400,000 distinct CDR3 sequences, about 22% seen once, with about 49% in the top ten. The specimen was blood. Receptors originate from a woman between 65 and 79 years old with Graves' ophthalmopathy.

J is TRBJ2-1 and V is TRBV12-5, with 8 bases lining up with TRBD2. V trimming: 4 bases; J trimming: 8 bases; junction bases outside the gene matches: 13. This CDR3 region has 16 residues. Germline V gives CDR1 LGHNT, CDR2 FRNRAP. CDR3 nucleotide sequence: TGTGCTAGTGGTTACTCAAGCGGGAGAATGGGGGATGAGCAGTTCTTC. Translating it yields CASGYSSGRMGDEQFF. The entire variable domain, with the rest obtained from reference TRBV12-5 and TRBJ2-1, is as follows: DARVTQTPRHKVTEMGQEVTMRCQPILGHNTVFWYRQTMMQGLELLAYFRNRAPLDDSGMPKDRFSAEMPDATLATLKIQPSEPRDSAVYFCASGYSSGRMGDEQFFGPGTRLTVL.

This clonotype was seen ten or more times. The chain carries TRBV12-3 or TRBV12-4 and TRBJ2-4; 7 positions match TRBD1. The CDR3 loop spans 15 amino acids. V lost 5 bases to trimming and J lost 7 bases; unmatched junction nucleotides: 11. The CDR3 spells CASSLRQGRRNIQYF. CDR3 in DNA: TGTGCCAGCAGTCTGCGACAGGGAAGGAGGAACATTCAGTACTTC.

This clonotype was observed a handful of times. This rearrangement joins TRBV5-1 to TRBJ2-1; 9 nucleotides align to TRBD2. Germline V gene lookup returns CDR1 SGHRS and CDR2 YFSETQ. V was pared by 7 bases and J by 6 bases, with 20 bases of the junction left unmatched. The CDR3 has 18 residues. This CDR3 reads CASLEGGTGTSNPNEQFF. The CDR3 DNA is TGCGCCAGCCTAGAGGGGGGGACCGGGACTAGCAACCCCAATGAGCAGTTCTTC.

This clonotype was found many times. The CDR3: CASTLSGRAVETQYF. DNA for the CDR3: TGTGCCAGTACCCTGAGCGGGAGGGCCGTGGAGACCCAGTACTTC. J is TRBJ2-5 and V is TRBV19; 10 bases fit TRBD2. Losses at the gene ends were 7 bases for V and 5 bases for J; bases not matched to a gene: 10. Germline values: CDR1 LNHDA, CDR2 SQIVND (reference sequence). The CDR3 covers 15 residues.

This clonotype was found a few times. The rearrangement links TRBV6-1 to TRBJ1-4; weak D call: TRBD1 (5 bases). Per germline, CDR1 MNHNS and CDR2 SASEGT. The CDR3 consists of 14 residues. V gave up 2 bases and J gave up 3 bases, with 7 bases separating them. The CDR3 loop is CASSERGSNEKLFF. For the CDR3, the DNA is TGTGCCAGCAGTGAAAGGGGATCTAATGAAAAACTGTTTTTT.

The chain uses TRBV28 and TRBJ1-5; D remains unclear. V gave up 5 bases and J gave up 0 bases, with 14 bases separating them. Germline-derived CDR1 and CDR2 are MDHEN and SYDVKM. This CDR3 contains 16 residues. In DNA form, the CDR3 reads TGTGCCAGCAGTACCGGCGGGTACACTAGCAATCAGCCCCAGCATTTT. Protein product: CASSTGGYTSNQPQHF.

The genes are TRBV30 and TRBJ1-1; D not certain. This CDR3 has 11 amino acids. CDR1 and CDR2 from the germline V gene are GTSNPN and SVGIG (reference sequence). V was clipped by 3 bases and J by 7 bases, with 9 bases between them. The CDR3 sequence is CAWSPKNEAFF. The CDR3 nucleotides read TGTGCCTGGAGCCCAAAAAATGAAGCTTTCTTT. Full variable domain (rest looked up from reference TRBV30 and TRBJ1-1): SQTIHQWPATLVQPVGSPLSLECTVEGTSNPNLYWYRQAAGRGLQLLFYSVGIGQISSEVPQNLSASRPQDRQFILSSKKLLLSDSGFYLCAWSPKNEAFFGQGTRLTVV.

This clonotype came up once. The V gene is TRBV12-3 or TRBV12-4, the J gene TRBJ1-5; 10 bases agree with TRBD1. Unmatched junction bases numbered 9, after V lost 5 bases and J lost 5 bases. The CDR3 spans 16 residues. CDR3 residues: CASSLRQGAGYQPQHF. The DNA of the CDR3 is TGTGCCAGCAGTCTCCGACAGGGGGCAGGGTATCAGCCCCAGCATTTT.

In this sample, this clonotype turned up many times. The chain joins TRBV11-2 to TRBJ2-3; 12 nucleotides match TRBD2. The germline V gene has CDR1 SGHAT and CDR2 FQNNGV. V shed 6 bases and J 6 bases; nucleotides not matched to a gene: 4. The CDR3 consists of 14 residues. The chain's CDR3 is CASRLAGGADTQYF. The CDR3 DNA sequence: TGTGCCAGCAGACTAGCGGGAGGTGCGGATACGCAGTATTTT.

The chain is built from TRBV7-2 and TRBJ2-2; D is perhaps TRBD2 (6 bases). CDR1 and CDR2 from the germline V gene are SGHTA and FQGNSA. This CDR3 is 16 amino acids long. V was clipped by 2 bases and J by 1 base, with 11 bases between them. The CDR3 protein is CASSLFSSGNTGELFF. Written as DNA, the CDR3 is TGTGCCAGCAGCTTATTTAGTAGCGGGAACACCGGGGAGCTGTTTTTT.

V gene TRBV5-6 combines with J gene TRBJ1-1; D gene unclear. Trimming removed 4 bases from V and 4 bases from J, with 14 bases in between. Looked up from germline, CDR1 is SGHDT and CDR2 is YYEEEE. The CDR3 has 14 residues. CDR3 DNA: TGTGCCAGCAGCCTCGGAGTCCGCACCACTGAAGCTTTCTTT. Its translation: CASSLGVRTTEAFF. Filled out from reference TRBV5-6 and TRBJ1-1, the complete variable domain reads DAGVTQSPTHLIKTRGQQVTLRCSPKSGHDTVSWYQQALGQGPQFIFQYYEEEERQRGNFPDRFSGHQFPNYSSELNVNALLLGDSALYLCASSLGVRTTEAFFGQGTRLTVV.

Worth noting for this clonotype: At one end, the junction sequence differs from germline, possibly due to a read error. The chain recombines TRBV13 with TRBJ2-7; 10 nucleotides match TRBD2. The CDR3 has 16 amino acids. CDR1 PRHDT and CDR2 FYEKMQ come from the germline V gene (reference sequence). CDR3 region: CASSQFTSGKTYEQYF. For the CDR3, the DNA is TGCGCCAGCAGCCAATTTACTAGCGGGAAGACCTACGAGCAGTACTTC.

As DNA, the CDR3 is TGTGCCAGCAGTGAGCTGCTAGCAGAGACAGATACGCAGTATTTT. It codes for CASSELLAETDTQYF. V is TRBV2 and J is TRBJ2-3, with TRBD2 as a possible D gene (5 bases). V was trimmed by 3 bases and J by 3 bases, leaving 13 bases between them. CDR1 SNHLY and CDR2 FYNNEI come from the germline V gene. This CDR3 has 15 residues. Full variable domain (remainder filled in from reference TRBV2 and TRBJ2-3): EPEVTQTPSHQVTQMGQEVILRCVPISNHLYFYWYRQILGQKVEFLVSFYNNEISEKSEIFDDQFSVERPDGSNFTLKIRSTKLEDSAMYFCASSELLAETDTQYFGPGTRLTVL.

The chain couples TRBV24-1 to TRBJ2-1, with TRBD1 matching over 8 bases. There are 14 residues in the CDR3. V lost 7 bases and J lost 2; bases outside the gene matches: 3. The germline gives CDR1 KGHDR, CDR2 SFDVKD. The CDR3 region has the DNA TGTGCCACCAGCCAGGGGGCGGCCTACAATGAGCAGTTCTTC. Its protein product is CATSQGAAYNEQFF.

V usage is TRBV7-8 and J usage is TRBJ2-7; D is unclear. The CDR3 is made up of 13 amino acids. Trimming cost V 5 bases and J 5 bases, with 13 bases left between them. Germline V gives CDR1 SGHVS, CDR2 FQNEAQ. CDR3 region: CASSPTFFHEQYF. The CDR3 DNA sequence: TGTGCCAGCAGCCCGACATTTTTCCACGAGCAGTACTTC.

About this clonotype: Possible read error: a much larger clone is one base away. The CDR3 DNA sequence: TGTGCCAGCAGCCGACGGGAGACCCAGTACTTC. Amino acid sequence: CASSRRETQYF. This sequence joins TRBV6-1 and TRBJ2-5; D unresolved. This CDR3 spans 11 amino acids. V gave up 6 bases and J gave up 5 bases, with 7 bases separating them. Looked up from germline, CDR1 is MNHNS and CDR2 is SASEGT.

In its sample, this clonotype was seen a few times. The chain uses TRBV12-5 and TRBJ1-4, with TRBD1 matching 7 bases. Trimming removed 6 bases from V and 11 bases from J; junction bases left unmatched: 9. Germline V gene data show CDR1 as LGHNT and CDR2 as FRNRAP. The CDR3 length is 13 residues. The chain's CDR3 is CASGPNPRGKLFF. The CDR3 region has the DNA TGTGCTAGTGGCCCTAACCCCAGGGGGAAACTGTTTTTT.

This clonotype was detected ten times or more. CDR3 amino acids: CASSYLGGELFF. The CDR3 nucleotides are TGTGCCAGCAGTTATCTAGGCGGGGAGCTGTTTTTT. This sequence joins TRBV28 and TRBJ2-2; D is ambiguous. Trimming took off 4 bases at V and 7 bases at J, with 7 bases between the two ends. This CDR3 has 12 residues. Germline loops: CDR1 MDHEN, CDR2 SYDVKM.

This clonotype was seen ten or more times. The genes are TRBV19 and TRBJ2-2, with D possibly matching TRBD2 (6 bases). This CDR3 contains 16 residues. V was shortened by 3 bases and J by 0 bases, with 11 bases between the two germline ends. Germline V gives CDR1 LNHDA, CDR2 SQIVND (reference sequence). In DNA, the CDR3 is TGTGCCAGTAGTATGAACCGGGGGACGAACACCGGGGAGCTGTTTTTT. It is translated as CASSMNRGTNTGELFF.

In its sample, this clonotype was seen many times. V usage is TRBV7-2 and J usage is TRBJ1-1; possible D gene TRBD1, 5 bases. Germline V gene sequence: CDR1 SGHTA, CDR2 FQGNSA. Trimming removed 1 base from V and 4 bases from J, with 13 bases in between. The CDR3 extends over 15 amino acids. This CDR3 reads CASSLVGGGGTEAFF. In DNA form, the CDR3 reads TGTGCCAGCAGCTTAGTCGGCGGGGGGGGCACTGAAGCTTTCTTT.

This clonotype appeared a few times. The chain joins TRBV7-2 to TRBJ1-2, with a possible D match to TRBD1 (6 bases). Germline CDR1 is SGHTA and CDR2 is FQGNSA. The CDR3 covers 14 residues. The V end was cut by 6 bases, the J end by 6 bases, with 17 bases between. As DNA, the CDR3 is TGTGCCAGCAGAAGGGACAATGCCCTCAATGGCTACACCTTC. It specifies CASRRDNALNGYTF.

This clonotype occurred a few times. The V gene is TRBV3-1, the J gene TRBJ1-1, with 7 bases aligning to TRBD1. Germline CDR1 LGHDT, CDR2 YNNKEL (reference sequence). V dropped 4 bases and J dropped 6; count of bases not matched to a gene: 11. This CDR3 comprises 15 residues. This chain's CDR3 is CASSRIRGGYSEAFF. The CDR3 nucleotides read TGTGCCAGCAGCCGGATCAGGGGGGGATACTCTGAAGCTTTCTTT.

The rearrangement joins TRBV7-9 to TRBJ1-1, with D perhaps TRBD1 (5 bases). The CDR3 spans 15 residues. V was trimmed by 5 bases and J by 0 bases, leaving 13 bases between them. The germline V gene encodes CDR1 SEHNR and CDR2 FQNEAQ (reference sequence). CDR3 DNA: TGTGCCAGCAGCCATCTTTGGGGGATGAACACTGAAGCTTTCTTT. Protein sequence: CASSHLWGMNTEAFF. The entire variable domain, with the rest obtained from reference TRBV7-9 and TRBJ1-1, is as follows: DTGVSQNPRHKITKRGQNVTFRCDPISEHNRLYWYRQTLGQGPEFLTYFQNEAQLEKSRLLSDRFSAERPKGSFSTLEIQRTEQGDSAMYLCASSHLWGMNTEAFFGQGTRLTVV.